Listed here are 15 T cell receptor beta chains from one sample, sequenced in a study of vaccination and CD4 T cells after COVID-19. The time point here: late sampling 161 to 241 days after vaccination in a few convalescent patients. Treatment described: approximately 9-day PBMC culture with coronavirus spike peptide pools or control peptides (ViraFEST assay). Oncomine TCR Beta short-read sequencing was applied to DNA from cultured CD4+ T cells. TCRdb redid the calling of the PCR reads with MiXCR, one entry per CDR3 protein. The sample includes more than 20,000 distinct CDR3 sequences, 43% of them seen just once. No antigen has been assigned to these receptors. The sequencing here drew on CD4+ T cells from blood, cultured in vitro, taken about 7 months after SARS-CoV-2 vaccination. The source is a human donor who had recovered from COVID-19.

The V call is TRBV4-1, the J call TRBJ2-1; maybe TRBD2 (5 bases). Germline V gene data show CDR1 as MGHRA and CDR2 as YSYEKL. Trimming stripped 6 bases from V and 10 bases from J, with 19 bases between. This CDR3 is 14 amino acids long. The CDR3 coding sequence is TGCGCCAGCAGGCCAATTGGGAGTGCCAGGGAGCAGTTCTTC. Translated: CASRPIGSAREQFF.

V usage is TRBV7-8 and J usage is TRBJ2-7; TRBD2 aligns across 8 bases. The V segment lost 4 bases and the J segment 4 bases; nucleotides outside the gene matches: 12. CDR3 size: 16 residues. The germline V gene has CDR1 SGHVS and CDR2 FQNEAQ. In DNA, the CDR3 is TGTGCCAGCAGCTCAATGCAGCGGGAGTATGTTTACGAGCAGTACTTC. It specifies CASSSMQREYVYEQYF.

Only a few counts were recorded for this clonotype. The V call is TRBV7-3, the J call TRBJ2-2; TRBD2 matches 9 bases. V shed 5 bases and J 0 bases; nucleotides not matched to a gene: 7. The length of the CDR3 is 17 residues. CDR1 and CDR2 (germline): SGHTA, FQGTGA. This CDR3 reads CASSPRGGRANTGELFF. The CDR3 DNA reads as TGTGCCAGCAGCCCACGAGGCGGGAGGGCGAACACCGGGGAGCTGTTTTTT. Full variable domain (missing parts from reference TRBV7-3 and TRBJ2-2): GAGVSQTPSNKVTEKGKYVELRCDPISGHTALYWYRQSLGQGPEFLIYFQGTGAADDSGLPNDRFFAVRPEGSVSTLKIQRTERGDSAVYLCASSPRGGRANTGELFFGEGSRLTVL.

This chain links TRBV6-1 with TRBJ2-7; maybe TRBD2 (6 bases). CDR1 is MNHNS and CDR2 is SASEGT in the germline V gene. The CDR3 runs 12 residues. Trimming removed 7 bases from V and 5 bases from J, with 12 bases in between. CDR3 amino acids: CASTRGIHEQYF. CDR3 sequence (DNA): TGTGCCAGCACTCGGGGGATCCACGAGCAGTACTTC.

This chain joins TRBV15 and TRBJ2-3, with D possibly being TRBD1 (6 bases). Germline V gene data show CDR1 as LNHNV and CDR2 as YYDKDF (reference sequence). CDR3 length: 15 residues. V was cut by 7 bases and J by 2 bases, with 16 bases left in between. As DNA, the CDR3 is TGTGCCACCACTCTGCGGCAGGGGCACACAGATACGCAGTATTTT. Amino acid sequence: CATTLRQGHTDTQYF.

This chain links TRBV6-1 with TRBJ1-5; tentatively, D is TRBD1 (6 bases). The ends were cut back, 8 bases at V and 2 bases at J, with 13 bases in the middle. The CDR3 has 14 amino acids. Germline values: CDR1 MNHNS, CDR2 SASEGT. CDR3 sequence: CASAEYRGNQPQHF. CDR3 bases: TGTGCCAGCGCCGAATACAGGGGCAATCAGCCCCAGCATTTT.

V is TRBV19 and J is TRBJ1-5; 9 bases align to TRBD1. The CDR3 spans 16 residues. Germline-derived CDR1 and CDR2 are LNHDA and SQIVND (reference sequence). The V segment lost 2 bases and the J segment 4 bases; nucleotides outside the gene matches: 6. The DNA for the CDR3 is TGTGCCAGTAGTATAACCGGGACAGGGACTAATCAGCCCCAGCATTTT. This encodes CASSITGTGTNQPQHF.

This clonotype was seen more than once but under ten times. The chain is built from TRBV6-2 or TRBV6-3 and TRBJ2-2; the D gene could be TRBD1 or TRBD2 (5 bases each). Germline CDR1 is MNHEY and CDR2 is SVGEGT. The CDR3 is made up of 15 amino acids. Trimming removed 6 bases at V and 4 bases at J, with 15 bases between. The CDR3 spells CASRMRWDGTGELFF. The CDR3 region has the DNA TGTGCCAGCAGGATGAGGTGGGACGGCACCGGGGAGCTGTTTTTT.

The gene calls are TRBV7-9 and TRBJ1-5, with unresolved D. The CDR3 has 14 residues. The germline V gene has CDR1 SEHNR and CDR2 FQNEAQ (reference sequence). V lost 5 bases to trimming and J lost 0 bases, with 8 bases between them. In DNA, the CDR3 is TGTGCCAGCAGCCCCTCTAATAGCAATCAGCCCCAGCATTTT. The encoded protein is CASSPSNSNQPQHF.

V is TRBV4-1 and J is TRBJ2-5; D remains ambiguous. The V and J ends lost 2 bases and 5 bases respectively, with 9 bases between them. The CDR3 is 13 amino acids. Germline V lookup: CDR1 MGHRA, CDR2 YSYEKL. CDR3 sequence: CASSQSLVETQYF. The DNA of the CDR3 is TGCGCCAGCAGCCAATCCCTTGTGGAGACCCAGTACTTC.

This clonotype appeared a single time. The CDR3 spells CASSPRQGTFF. In nucleotides, the CDR3 is TGTGCCAGCTCACCGCGGCAGGGGACTTTCTTC. J is TRBJ2-1 and V is TRBV18, with D tentatively TRBD1 or TRBD2 (6 bases each). V lost 3 bases, J lost 16 bases, and 13 bases lay in between. The CDR3 is 11 residues long. CDR1 is KGHSH, CDR2 LQKENI, per germline.

V usage is TRBV28 and J usage is TRBJ2-5, with TRBD1 matching over 9 bases. The CDR3 is made up of 14 amino acids. The germline CDR1 and CDR2 sequences are MDHEN and SYDVKM. Trimming removed 6 bases from V and 2 bases from J; junction bases left unmatched: 4. CDR3 sequence reads: CASRTGTGQETQYF. The CDR3 bases are TGTGCCAGCAGAACCGGGACAGGGCAAGAGACCCAGTACTTC.

This clonotype has only a few counts. This chain connects TRBV6-1 to TRBJ1-2, with D maybe TRBD1 (5 bases). The CDR3 extends over 13 amino acids. The germline V gene has CDR1 MNHNS and CDR2 SASEGT. V lost 6 bases and J 5 bases, leaving 13 bases between the germline ends. The CDR3 sequence is CASRGGGGYGYTF. The CDR3 DNA is TGTGCCAGCAGGGGGGGTGGCGGATATGGCTACACCTTC.

This clonotype occurred a few times. CDR3 DNA sequence: TGTGCCAGCAGCTATAACCAGGGGAACTATGGCTACACCTTC. Translation gives CASSYNQGNYGYTF. V and J are TRBV5-4 and TRBJ1-2; D might be TRBD1 (6 bases). The CDR3 contains 14 residues. Trimming removed 3 bases at V and 2 bases at J, with 11 bases between. CDR1 SGHNT and CDR2 YYREEE come from the germline V gene (reference sequence).

The chain carries TRBV19 and TRBJ2-1, with 8 bases that match TRBD1. The germline V gene has CDR1 LNHDA and CDR2 SQIVND (reference sequence). Trimming cost V 10 bases and J 2 bases; bases outside gene matches: 7. The CDR3 loop spans 14 amino acids. CDR3 sequence (DNA): TGTGCCACTGCGGACAGGGAAACCTACAATGAGCAGTTCTTC. Amino acid sequence: CATADRETYNEQFF.